This TCR beta chain emerged from a study of radiotherapy plus CTLA-4 blockade in lung cancer. Looking at the study overall: Across the patients, objective responses occurred in approximately 19%, and disease control in roughly 31%. Points from the study as a whole: Early blood T cell clone changes and increased post-radiation serum interferon-beta were reportedly the strongest response predictors. Clones derived from tumor TCRs expanded in blood after radiotherapy plus ipilimumab.

Measured with immunoSEQ multiplex PCR; TCRdb has only the in-frame clones, and not every one. This table has around 99,000 clones, about 90% appearing once. For this clone: Its target is unknown.

CTLA-4 blockade using ipilimumab, together with focal radiation, was received by patients with chemo-refractory metastatic non-small-cell lung cancer. This sequence originates from a human donor with non-small cell lung cancer that progressed on radiotherapy plus ipilimumab. Sequenced material: peripheral blood, taken from a patient treated with radiotherapy plus ipilimumab.

The CDR3 nucleotides are TGCGCCAGCAGTAGGGTTCATAAAGGGGGCGATGGCTACACCTTC. Translating it yields CASSRVHKGGDGYTF. The V call is TRBV5-1, the J call TRBJ1-2, with TRBD1 identical over 7 bases. The CDR3 consists of 15 residues. Per germline, CDR1 SGHRS and CDR2 YFSETQ. V dropped 5 bases and J dropped 6; count of bases not matched to a gene: 13.